This T cell receptor beta chain was sequenced in a study of cytomegalovirus exposure and HLA in healthy donors (TCRdb year 2017). A note on the overall study: According to an earlier analysis of several hundred of the donors, about 170 million T cells yielded some 110 million unique TCR beta sequences and approximately 300 Gb of sequence data. High-throughput TCR immunosequencing, statistical association of individual TCRs with disease status, and machine learning were combined to predict cytomegalovirus infection status. About five DR-DQ haplotypes were handled as single units for association and clustering because linkage in the cohort was strong. HLA typing covered class I and class II loci at four-digit resolution. In a later genetic analysis, genome-wide SNP genotypes for about 65% of the roughly 670 donors were used, and that subset was treated as a discovery cohort. Of the roughly 410 genotyped donors, roughly 80% were placed in the genetic ancestry cluster associated with self-reported Caucasian donors. A later analysis re-analyzed previously published TCR beta repertoires from 666 donors and added high-resolution HLA genotyping to study TCR occurrence patterns. An earlier analysis of some 500 of the donors used high-throughput TCR beta sequencing to judge whether each TCR beta V gene segment behaved as functional or pseudogenic. The study profiled the T cell repertoires of hundreds of subjects by immunosequencing and related them to cytomegalovirus serostatus. Along with the approximately 620-subject first cohort, a separate validation cohort of roughly 110 different subjects was used. Roughly 300 gigabases of sequencing data and some 85 million unique TCR sequences were included in an early release covering about 600 HLA-typed donors. Every repertoire in the discovery cohort had been generated on one and the same sequencing platform. The number of donors typed differed by locus, with about 629-630 for A, B, C, DRB1 and DQB1, around 500 for DQA1, 600 to 610 for DPA1, and approximately 470 for DPB1. Alongside the repertoire data, information on donor age, sex, ethnicity and CMV serostatus was compiled. The study aimed to test whether signatures of past pathogen exposure could be identified by cataloging public T cell receptors. Among about 400 genotyped donors of the cohort, an average of around 240,000 unique TCR beta nucleotide sequences was sequenced per donor, of which about 18% were non-productive. The later analysis used no new phenotypic data to find candidate immune exposures, relying instead on TCR beta sequences and their occurrence across donors. What the authors observed across the whole study: In a later analysis, HLA-associated TCR beta chains were found to be more clonally expanded and to have lower generation probabilities than equally common non-associated chains. In this cohort, only TCR beta chains were sequenced, and detectable features were limited by the absence of alpha or paired-chain data. In a later analysis, the rate of TCR association differed among HLA loci, with DRB1 alleles having the most associated TCRs and HLA-C alleles having the fewest. A later analysis associated around 16,000 TCR beta sequences with specific HLA alleles at a false discovery rate of 0.05. Correlated functional status among segregating V segments might reflect linkage disequilibrium, but an unknown experimental factor could not be ruled out. HLA typing was unavailable for some donors at each locus, so association tests used only the typed subset. The authors suggested that the approach could potentially be extended to other disease states and immunological phenotypes. The study gave a list of roughly 150 TCR beta chains associated with cytomegalovirus. A later genetic analysis reported fewer N-insertions in productive TCRs among donors in an Asian-associated ancestry cluster than the roughly 620-donor mean. CMV serostatus was the only immune exposure information available for the cohort. Roughly uniform sequencing depth across donors was assumed in presence/absence analyses, although this assumption may not hold. In a later genetic analysis, a missense DCLRE1C variant was associated with V-gene and J-gene trimming of TCR beta chains, and the association was replicated in an independent cohort. Strong co-occurrence of HLA alleles, especially DR and DQ, made assigning TCR associations to individual alleles difficult. A cluster of highly shared sequence variants was judged likely to represent a technical artifact of the sequencing pipeline. A further reported finding was that TCR beta sequences accurately predicted the HLA-A and HLA-B alleles for most subjects in the first cohort. In both the original and validation cohorts, the classifier was reported to diagnose cytomegalovirus status with high specificity and sensitivity. While some public TCRs were present in many individuals, most TCR sequences turned up only very rarely across donors. According to a later analysis, most CMV-associated TCR beta chains appeared to be HLA-restricted, and the HLA associations seemed to be driven largely by CMV exposure. A later analysis reported that several top co-occurrence clusters appeared linked to parvovirus B19, influenza, CMV and Epstein-Barr virus. Because counts were too low, roughly 18 rarely observed V segments, including chromosome 9 orphons, were left out of the earlier analysis of some 600 of the donors. A few of the identified cytomegalovirus-associated TCR beta chains were confirmed in vitro to be specific for cytomegalovirus antigens. Because the 87-base-pair reads could not distinguish some IMGT-functional V segments, including TRBV6-2 and TRBV6-3, those segments were excluded. In an earlier analysis of some 640 of the donors, most TCR beta V segments were observed in productive rearrangements about 90% or about 30% of the time, broadly matching IMGT annotations.

Library generation was performed with the immunoSEQ multiplex PCR assay. The multiplex PCR relied on a mix of 60 forward primers for TCR Vbeta segments and 13 reverse primers for TCR Jbeta segments. Amplification of the CDR3 region of rearranged TCR beta genes was performed with a multiplex PCR assay on genomic DNA. Amplified TCR beta libraries were sequenced as 87-base-pair reads on the Illumina HiSeq System. The published analysis was carried out like this. Across the 670 or so repertoires, a later analysis counted approximately 75 million unique TCR beta chains, approximately 10 million of which were shared by at least two donors. A nearest-neighbor algorithm error-corrected the raw reads and collapsed the reads into unique sequences, merging closely related sequences to remove PCR and sequencing errors. To assign V, D and J gene segments, CDR3 sequences were aligned to IMGT reference sequences. For a sequence to be retained, a match of at least six nucleotides to both a V gene segment and a J gene segment was required. Rearrangements were classified as productive when the CDR3 lacked stop codons and remained in frame with V and J, and all other rearrangements were classified as non-productive. CDR3 was defined according to IMGT convention as the region running from the second conserved V-encoded cysteine to the conserved J-encoded phenylalanine. In an earlier analysis of around 540 of the donors, sequences lacking an unambiguous match to a single V gene segment were excluded. In an earlier analysis of a few hundred of the donors, V segments were called functional above 56.7% productive rearrangements and were called segregating when the between-donor standard deviation exceeded 5%. A statistical classification framework was built for diagnosing cytomegalovirus status from the catalog of TCR beta chain sequences. A later analysis assigned V and J genes by comparing TCR nucleotide sequences with IMGT/GENE-DB human TR gene sequences. In a later analysis, CDR3 sequences and most-parsimonious VDJ recombination scenarios were assigned using the TCRdist pipeline. A later analysis defined each TCR beta chain by its CDR3 amino acid sequence plus V-gene family, and excluded reads lacking a unique V-gene family. As a way to deal with suspected cross-contamination and a sequencing artifact, a later analysis dropped approximately 570 nucleotide sequences that were highly shared and had low generation probability. In a later analysis, a clonal expansion index was calculated for each public chain from normalized within-repertoire ranks of inferred template counts. In a later analysis, generation probabilities were computed with a VDJ recombination model fitted to out-of-frame rearrangements, and the resulting probabilities were checked against IGoR. In a later analysis, hypergeometric tests were used to score TCR-TCR, TCR-HLA and TCR-CMV co-occurrence, with a repertoire-size bias correction applied to TCR pairs. False discovery rates were estimated in a later analysis by permuting HLA or CMV assignments 20 times. In a later analysis, co-occurring TCRs were grouped using DBSCAN, and TCRdist sequence similarity was added for clustering within HLA-allele-positive subsets. For co-occurrence clustering, repertoires with fewer than 30,000 or more than 120,000 public chains were excluded, along with five repertoires with anomalous nucleotide sharing. TCRdb carries this immuneACCESS record with in-frame sequences only. Its versions omit some clonotypes, under half of them owing to an unresolved V gene in the studies checked, with the rest unexplained. The DNA was the basis for D and trimming; V, J and clone size are from that table. This sample holds some 150,000 clones; roughly 77% were observed only once. The ten top clones hold about 3.7% of the sample.

The cohort was made up of approximately 670 healthy bone marrow donors. At the time of sampling, every cohort member was nominally healthy, though immune exposures that went unrecorded were likely present. CMV serostatus was positive for 250 to 300 and negative for about 55% of the roughly 670 cohort members, and was not recorded for this donor. A peripheral blood sample was collected from each donor, and TCR beta sequencing was performed on peripheral blood mononuclear cells. The Qiagen DNeasy Blood Extraction Kit was used to extract genomic DNA from the blood cell samples. In the case of this clone: It has no known antigen specificity. Base qualities are missing; no much larger clone stands one base away.

As encoded in the germline V gene, CDR1 is SGHTA while CDR2 is FQGNSA. The CDR3, cysteine through phenylalanine, is 14 amino acids long. CDR3 DNA only is kept here, 42 bases in frame from base 1. Sequenced input: PBMCs. This clonotype originated in a human donor in good health. The chain couples TRBV7-2 to TRBJ2-7, and 9 junctional nucleotides match TRBD1. The J call may not be correct, given that the DNA end is closer to TRBJ2-4. In nucleotide form, the sequence is TGTGCCAGCAGCTTGGACAGGGGCGCAGTCATTCAGTACTTC. It encodes CASSLDRGAVIQYF.